Listed here is a single TCR beta chain. Antigen unknown. Profiled with immunoSEQ multiplex PCR; TCRdb holds only in-frame clones, not every one. The sample contains some 50,000 clones, just over 90% of which appear only once. The record originates from a study of OX40 agonist ivuxolimab in advanced cancers. Study details: Dose-escalation patients' cancers were hepatocellular carcinoma, melanoma, renal cell or head and neck cancer. Prior therapy, whether anti-PD-1, anti-PD-L1 or anti-CTLA-4, was allowed, and 40% had some.

Exclusion applied to patients with autoimmune disease history or systemic immunosuppression. The CDR3 is 13 residues long. Germline V CDR1 and CDR2: SQVTM, ANQGSEA. V lost 3 bases to trimming and J lost 1 base, with 8 bases between them. Study findings and constraints: At 0.1 to 3.0 mg/kg, clonal expansion of CD4+ and CD8+ blood T cells had occurred by week 6.

The specimen comprised CD4+ or CD8+ T cells sorted from blood, sampled in a trial of the OX40 agonist ivuxolimab. This clonotype was sampled from an adult with an advanced solid tumor such as melanoma, head and neck, liver or kidney cancer. The chain combines TRBV29-1 with TRBJ2-3; D is possibly TRBD2 (6 bases). The CDR3 DNA sequence: TGCAGCGTTGATGGCGGGGGCACAGATACGCAGTATTTT. Translation gives CSVDGGGTDTQYF.